The clone carrying this T cell receptor beta chain is judged medium-sized. The record originates from a study of long-term antiretroviral therapy in people with HIV. From germline, CDR1 is KGHSH and CDR2 LQKENI. V lost 6 bases to trimming and J lost 4 bases, with 15 bases between them. This CDR3 region has 14 residues. It was version v3.0 of the immunoSEQ assay that was run at survey level. The data were produced by immunoSEQ multiplex PCR, yet TCRdb's version contains in-frame clones alone and is incomplete. The table includes tens of thousands of clones, 65% to 85% detected once. The sequence was collected from a woman aged 40 to 50 with HIV. Sequencing was performed on unsorted PBMCs, taken less than 1.8 years before starting antiretroviral therapy. The genes are TRBV18 and TRBJ1-2; TRBD1 might be the D (6 bases). CDR3 region: CASSPGAAFYGYTF. Here the CDR3 DNA reads TGTGCCAGCTCTCCAGGGGCCGCGTTCTATGGCTACACCTTC.